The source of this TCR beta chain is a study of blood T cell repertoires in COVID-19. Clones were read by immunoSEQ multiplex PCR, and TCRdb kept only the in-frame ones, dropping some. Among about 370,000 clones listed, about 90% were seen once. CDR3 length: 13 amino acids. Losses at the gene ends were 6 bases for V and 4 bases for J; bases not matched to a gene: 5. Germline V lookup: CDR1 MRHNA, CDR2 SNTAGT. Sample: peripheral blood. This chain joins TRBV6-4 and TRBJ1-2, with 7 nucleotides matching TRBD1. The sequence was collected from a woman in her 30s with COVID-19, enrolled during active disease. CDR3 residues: CASRAGTAYGYTF. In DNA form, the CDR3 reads TGTGCCAGCAGGGCCGGGACAGCCTATGGCTACACCTTC.